What follows describes a single T cell receptor (beta chain). Its target antigen remains unknown. No much larger clone is present one base from it, and per-base qualities are unavailable. This entry comes from a study of blood T cell repertoires in COVID-19 (dated by TCRdb to the early 2020s). About the full investigation: Collaborator samples came from the United States, Italy and Spain and covered acute and convalescent phases of COVID-19. The material from the prospective study consisted of cDNA or gDNA derived from T cells, B-cell-depleted T cells, or PBMCs. Subjects who had been exposed to COVID-19, were actively infected with it, or had recovered from it provided the deeply sampled blood TCRbeta repertoires that made up the dataset. The repertoires were made available in a free public database intended to serve as a resource for research on the immune response to SARS-CoV-2. Samples came from the ongoing ImmuneRACE study (first 160 participants) plus 1,254 subjects from 6 global collaborators. The sample metadata nearly always contained a de-identified subject ID, COVID-19 status, age in years and sex. Where available, HLA class I and class II types were obtained from metadata supplied by the sample provider rather than from assay-based typing. General study outcomes and caveats: How much clinical and demographic metadata was included differed by source and by participant, and the metadata was provided uncurated.

The collaborating institutions used their own protocols to collect whole blood in K2EDTA tubes. For TCRbeta analysis, collaborator samples were shipped as frozen whole blood, as isolated PBMCs, or as DNA extracted from either sample type. From the germline V gene, CDR1 is SGHRS and CDR2 is YFSETQ. The germline ends are 7 bases apart after V is trimmed by 4 bases and J by 0 bases. The CDR3 spans 13 residues, from the cysteine through the phenylalanine. Only the CDR3 portion is preserved as DNA: 39 bases, with reading frame beginning at the first base. TCRbeta CDR3 regions were amplified from genomic DNA by means of the immunoSEQ Assay, a bias-controlled multiplex PCR. The paper's data handling went like this. The number of nucleated cells in each sample was estimated by amplification of reference gene primers within the assay. To quantify the absolute abundance of each unique TCRbeta CDR3 rearrangement, sequence reads were collapsed and filtered. Productive Simpson clonality was computed per sample as the square root of Simpson's diversity index over productive rearrangements. TCRdb mirrors the immuneACCESS table, restricted to in-frame sequences. Some clones are absent from its copies; in checked studies, under half trace to an unresolved V gene, and the reason for the others is unknown. The D gene and trimming were derived from the DNA, and the V and J assignments and clone size from that table. In this sample the table shows approximately 260,000 clones, around 87% of which occur a single time. Together, the top ten hold 3.6% of the sample.

Sequencing input: peripheral blood. This receptor was obtained from a man in his late teens or twenties with active or convalescent COVID-19. This receptor chain uses TRBV5-1 and TRBJ1-1; no D gene call is confident. The CDR3 protein: CASSGSVNTEAFF. The nucleotides read TGCGCCAGCAGCGGCAGCGTGAACACTGAAGCTTTCTTT.